This T cell receptor beta chain was identified during a study of T cell changes during pregnancy in multiple sclerosis. After removal of 1 base from V and 6 bases from J, the junction contained 6 bases not matched to a gene. Germline CDR1 SGHNT, CDR2 YYREEE (reference sequence). The CDR3 extends over 14 amino acids. Only in-frame clones appear in the TCRdb table, and some are missing; sequencing was by immunoSEQ multiplex PCR. Of 110,000 or so clones listed, approximately 93% were seen once; the top ten hold approximately 6.2%. Sequenced here: peripheral blood, sampled before pregnancy. The clonotype comes from a female donor with multiple sclerosis, enrolled in a pregnancy study. The chain links TRBV5-4 to TRBJ1-1, with 7 bases aligning to TRBD1. The DNA for the CDR3 is TGTGCCAGCAGCTTGCCGCACAGGGGATCTGAAGCTTTCTTT. Translating it yields CASSLPHRGSEAFF.